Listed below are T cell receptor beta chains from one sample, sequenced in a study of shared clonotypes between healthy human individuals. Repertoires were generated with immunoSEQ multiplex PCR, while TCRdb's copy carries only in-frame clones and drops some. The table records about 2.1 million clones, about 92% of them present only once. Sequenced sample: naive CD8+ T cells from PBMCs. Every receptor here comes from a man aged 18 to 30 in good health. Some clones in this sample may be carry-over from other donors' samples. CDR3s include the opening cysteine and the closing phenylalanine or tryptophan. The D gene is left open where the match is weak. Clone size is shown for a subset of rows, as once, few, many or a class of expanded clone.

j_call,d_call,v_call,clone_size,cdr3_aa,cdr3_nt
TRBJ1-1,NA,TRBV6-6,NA,CASERTAFRWDTEAFF,TGTGCCAGCGAACGGACGGCATTTAGGTGGGACACTGAAGCTTTCTTT
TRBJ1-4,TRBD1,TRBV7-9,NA,CASRFGDSPYEKLFF,TGTGCCAGCAGATTCGGGGACAGCCCTTATGAAAAACTGTTTTTT
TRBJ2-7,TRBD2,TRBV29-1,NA,CSVEPGGRRYEQYF,TGCAGCGTTGAACCGGGCGGGAGAAGGTACGAGCAGTACTTC
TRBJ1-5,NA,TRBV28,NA,CASSRSDSNQPQHF,TGTGCCAGCAGCCGATCAGATAGCAATCAGCCCCAGCATTTT
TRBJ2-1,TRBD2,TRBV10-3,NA,CAISVGTSDLLGQFF,TGTGCCATCAGTGTTGGGACTAGCGACCTATTAGGGCAGTTCTTC
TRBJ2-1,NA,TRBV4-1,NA,CASSHRGGGPYNEQFF,TGCGCCAGCAGCCACCGTGGCGGAGGGCCTTACAATGAGCAGTTCTTC
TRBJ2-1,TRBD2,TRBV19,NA,CASSMTTSGPYNEQFF,TGTGCCAGTAGTATGACGACTAGCGGACCCTACAATGAGCAGTTCTTC
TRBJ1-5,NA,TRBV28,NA,CASSPPSLSFGQPQHF,TGTGCCAGCAGCCCACCTTCTCTCTCCTTCGGTCAGCCCCAGCATTTT
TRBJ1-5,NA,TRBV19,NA,CARVRDSPNQPQHF,TGTGCCAGAGTTCGGGACTCCCCCAATCAGCCCCAGCATTTT
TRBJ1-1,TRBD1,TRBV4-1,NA,CASSQGQARGAEAFF,TGCGCCAGCAGCCAGGGACAGGCAAGGGGCGCTGAAGCTTTCTTT
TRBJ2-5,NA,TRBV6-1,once,CASSESTVLMTTQRETQYF,TGTGCCAGCAGTGAATCAACAGTACTGATGACCACCCAACGGGAGACCCAGTACTTC
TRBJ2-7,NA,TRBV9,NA,CASSVMGLGDEQYF,TGTGCCAGCAGCGTGATGGGACTCGGAGACGAGCAGTACTTC
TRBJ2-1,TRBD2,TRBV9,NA,CAGGEGLGNEQFF,TGTGCCGGCGGGGAGGGCCTCGGCAATGAGCAGTTCTTC
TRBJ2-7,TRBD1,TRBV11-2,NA,CASSPQILLGQGAYEQYF,TGTGCCAGCAGCCCACAAATCCTCCTAGGACAGGGGGCTTACGAGCAGTACTTC
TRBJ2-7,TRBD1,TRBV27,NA,CASSSVQGPNTYEQYF,TGTGCCAGCAGTTCGGTACAGGGGCCGAACACCTACGAGCAGTACTTC
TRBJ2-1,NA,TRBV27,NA,CASSLSIGDDYNEQFF,TGTGCCAGCAGTTTATCGATTGGGGACGATTACAATGAGCAGTTCTTC
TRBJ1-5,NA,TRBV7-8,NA,CASSGITGFSNQPQHF,TGTGCCAGCAGCGGTATCACAGGGTTTAGCAATCAGCCCCAGCATTTT
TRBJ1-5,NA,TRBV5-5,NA,CASSLWVESNQPQHF,TGTGCCAGCAGCTTGTGGGTGGAATCCAATCAGCCCCAGCATTTT
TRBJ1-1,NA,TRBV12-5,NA,CASGSGDTEAFF,TGTGCCTCAGGGTCCGGGGACACTGAAGCTTTCTTT
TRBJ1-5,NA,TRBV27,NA,CASRAPGSNQPQHF,TGTGCCAGCAGGGCCCCAGGTTCTAATCAGCCCCAGCATTTT
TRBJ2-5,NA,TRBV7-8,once,CASSLAGFRLQETQYF,TGTGCCAGCAGCTTAGCTGGGTTCAGATTACAAGAGACCCAGTACTTC
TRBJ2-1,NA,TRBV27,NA,CASTRTDYNEQFF,TGTGCCAGCACCCGGACAGATTACAATGAGCAGTTCTTC
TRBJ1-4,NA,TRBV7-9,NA,CASSLVARNEKLFF,TGTGCCAGCAGCTTAGTGGCGAGAAATGAAAAACTGTTTTTT
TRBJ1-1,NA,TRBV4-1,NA,CASSQGWNTEAFF,TGCGCCAGCAGCCAGGGTTGGAACACTGAAGCTTTCTTT
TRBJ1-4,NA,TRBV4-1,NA,CASSLARAEKLFF,TGCGCCAGCTCCTTGGCGAGGGCGGAAAAACTGTTTTTT
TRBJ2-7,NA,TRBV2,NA,CAAVPLQTYEQYF,TGTGCCGCTGTCCCTCTGCAGACCTACGAGCAGTACTTC
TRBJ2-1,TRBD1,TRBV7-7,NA,CASSDRGEQFF,TGTGCCAGCAGTGACAGGGGCGAGCAGTTCTTC
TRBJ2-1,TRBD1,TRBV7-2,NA,CASSFTGGPYNEQFF,TGTGCCAGCAGCTTTACAGGGGGCCCCTACAATGAGCAGTTCTTC
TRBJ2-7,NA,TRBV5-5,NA,CASSWGTVYEQYF,TGTGCCAGCAGCTGGGGGACTGTCTACGAGCAGTACTTC
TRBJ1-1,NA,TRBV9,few,CASSVATGNTEAFF,TGTGCCAGCAGCGTAGCTACGGGGAACACTGAAGCTTTCTTT
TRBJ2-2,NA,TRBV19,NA,CASSGSQGGPGELFF,TGTGCCAGTAGTGGGTCACAGGGAGGCCCCGGGGAGCTGTTTTTT
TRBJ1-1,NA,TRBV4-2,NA,CASSHAGYMTTEAFF,TGTGCCAGCAGCCACGCCGGGTATATGACCACTGAAGCTTTCTTT
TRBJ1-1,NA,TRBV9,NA,CASSVGRESVNTEAFF,TGTGCCAGCAGCGTAGGGAGGGAATCGGTGAACACTGAAGCTTTCTTT
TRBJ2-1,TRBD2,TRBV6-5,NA,CASSNSGRDYNEQFF,TGTGCCAGCAGCAATAGCGGGAGGGACTACAATGAGCAGTTCTTC
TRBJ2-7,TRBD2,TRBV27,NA,CASSVSSGRTYEQYF,TGTGCCAGCAGTGTCTCTAGCGGGAGGACCTACGAGCAGTACTTC
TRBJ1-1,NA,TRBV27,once,CASSFGVRTEAFF,TGTGCCAGCAGTTTTGGGGTTCGCACTGAAGCTTTCTTT
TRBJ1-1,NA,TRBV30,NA,CAWILGGTEAFF,TGTGCCTGGATACTGGGGGGCACTGAAGCTTTCTTT
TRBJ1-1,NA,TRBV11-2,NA,CASSLDPGSPLVEAFF,TGTGCCAGCAGCTTAGATCCGGGCTCACCTCTAGTGGAAGCTTTCTTT
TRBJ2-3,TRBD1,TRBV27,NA,CASRDRGTDTQYF,TGTGCCAGCCGGGACAGGGGAACAGATACGCAGTATTTT
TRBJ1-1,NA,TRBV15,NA,CATSNDILSTEAFF,TGTGCCACCAGCAACGACATATTGAGCACTGAAGCTTTCTTT
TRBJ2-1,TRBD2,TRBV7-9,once,CASSLVLAGSVFF,TGTGCCAGCAGCTTAGTGTTAGCGGGTAGCGTGTTCTTC
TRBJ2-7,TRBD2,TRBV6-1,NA,CASRDRPAGTYEQYF,TGTGCTTCTCGAGATCGTCCAGCGGGAACCTACGAGCAGTACTTC
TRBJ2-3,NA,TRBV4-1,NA,CASSPGPLSTDTQYF,TGCGCCAGCAGCCCGGGTCCCCTCAGCACAGATACGCAGTATTTT